Sequencing of this T cell receptor (beta chain) was carried out in a study of early T cells in non-severe SARS-CoV-2 infection. This clonotype was recorded a few times. The TCR library protocol was used to attach unique molecular identifiers. These identifiers were attached to individual cDNA molecules. TCRdb reprocessed the 5' RACE reads via MiXCR and lists one record per CDR3 protein. Of 80,000 or so distinct CDR3 sequences listed, around an eighth are singletons. V lost 1 base, J lost 2 bases, and 9 bases lay in between. This CDR3 region has 14 residues. Germline CDR1 and CDR2: LGHNT and FRNRAP. The receptor was isolated from an adult who was a healthcare worker with PCR-confirmed SARS-CoV-2 infection or an uninfected control (not recorded which). The rearrangement joins TRBV12-5 to TRBJ2-7; D not certain. Sequencing was done on a sample of whole blood. This CDR3 reads CASGLGNGPYEQYF. The CDR3 DNA sequence: TGTGCTAGTGGTTTGGGAAACGGCCCCTACGAGCAGTACTTC. The variable domain in full, with the rest retrieved from reference TRBV12-5 and TRBJ2-7, is DARVTQTPRHKVTEMGQEVTMRCQPILGHNTVFWYRQTMMQGLELLAYFRNRAPLDDSGMPKDRFSAEMPDATLATLKIQPSEPRDSAVYFCASGLGNGPYEQYFGPGTRLTVT.